This record concerns one T cell receptor beta chain sequence. The antigen is undetermined. Assay used: immunoSEQ multiplex PCR; TCRdb lists only in-frame clones, some missing. Here the sample spans roughly 770,000 clones, 96% being singletons. Germline values: CDR1 SGHVS, CDR2 FQNEAQ. The V end was cut by 5 bases, the J end by 5 bases, with 19 bases between. The CDR3 totals 15 residues. The data are from a study of shared clonotypes between healthy human individuals. Study-wide points: Sampling covered blood only; tissue repertoires likely differ.

CD45RO-negative cells were positively selected for CCR7, leaving out terminally differentiated effector memory CD45RA+ cells. The donors, healthy adults who were HIV-negative, had experienced no recent acute infections or vaccinations. The gene calls are TRBV7-8 and TRBJ2-7; the D is unclear. The material sequenced was naive CD8+ T cells sorted from blood. This TCR was sampled from a man younger than 45 in good health. This CDR3 reads CASSLRGGSTHEQYF. The CDR3 nucleotides read TGTGCCAGCAGCCTCCGCGGTGGTAGTACCCACGAGCAGTACTTC.